This entry concerns a single TCR beta chain. The source of the sample is a study of CD8+CD57+ T cells in acquired aplastic anemia. Study details: Sorted CD4+ plus CD8+ cells gave DNA averaging approximately 2.9 ug.

Those patients picked for sequencing had displayed CD8+CD57+ cell expansion on flow cytometry. The blood sampling took place in patients who had so far received no therapy. It was genomic DNA that served as the template for profiling TCR beta VDJ and CDR3. MiXCR, applied by TCRdb to the reads, yields one record per CDR3 protein. Here the sample spans under 200,000 distinct CDR3 sequences, approximately 48% being singletons. The sample was sorted CD4+, CD8+, or CD8+CD57+ T cells (not recorded which) from PBMCs. The receptor was isolated from a human donor with aplastic anemia.

The CDR3 region is CSSKDRGHEQYF. CDR3 in DNA: TGCAGCAGTAAGGACAGGGGCCACGAGCAGTACTTC. V and J are TRBV29-1 and TRBJ2-7; TRBD1 matches 9 bases. Per germline, CDR1 SQVTM and CDR2 ANQGSEA. Germline trimming cut 8 bases from V and 5 bases from J; bases unmatched to any gene: 7. The CDR3 runs to 12 residues.